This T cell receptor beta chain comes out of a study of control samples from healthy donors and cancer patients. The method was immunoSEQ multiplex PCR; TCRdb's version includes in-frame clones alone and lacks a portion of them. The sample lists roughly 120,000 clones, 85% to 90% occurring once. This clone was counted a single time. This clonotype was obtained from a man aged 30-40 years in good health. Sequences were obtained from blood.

The CDR3 DNA reads as TGTGCCAGTAGTTCCATCTCGGACCCCTTACTTGAAGCTTTCTTT. It encodes CASSSISDPLLEAFF. The chain links TRBV19 to TRBJ1-1; D is unresolved. Germline-derived CDR1 and CDR2 are LNHDA and SQIVND (reference sequence). There are 15 residues in the CDR3. Trimming cost V 5 bases and J 7 bases, with 20 bases left between them.